This T cell receptor beta chain was retrieved from a study of blood T cell repertoires in COVID-19. Study background: PBMCs, B-cell-depleted T cells, or T cells provided the cDNA or gDNA that made up the material.

Participant-reported clinical history was the basis for cohort assignment. Per the original data handling: The assay estimated nucleated cells by amplifying reference gene primers. Measured with immunoSEQ multiplex PCR; TCRdb has only the in-frame clones, and not every one. V and J calls and clone size come straight from that table; D and trimming were deduced from the DNA. The data show about 400,000 clones, with approximately 87% seen just once and about 10% held by the top ten. This CDR3 has 17 residues. Germline values: CDR1 MNHEY, CDR2 SMNVEV (reference sequence). Deletions cut 4 bases from V and 0 bases from J, with 13 bases between.

The sequence derives from a woman aged 45-65 years who had recovered from COVID-19. The V and J genes are TRBV27 and TRBJ1-6; D remains unclear. Sequenced material: PBMCs or T cells enriched from blood (not recorded which). CDR3 in DNA: TGTGCCAGCAGTTCCGATAGGTACAGCTCCTATAATTCACCCCTCCACTTT. Protein: CASSSDRYSSYNSPLHF.